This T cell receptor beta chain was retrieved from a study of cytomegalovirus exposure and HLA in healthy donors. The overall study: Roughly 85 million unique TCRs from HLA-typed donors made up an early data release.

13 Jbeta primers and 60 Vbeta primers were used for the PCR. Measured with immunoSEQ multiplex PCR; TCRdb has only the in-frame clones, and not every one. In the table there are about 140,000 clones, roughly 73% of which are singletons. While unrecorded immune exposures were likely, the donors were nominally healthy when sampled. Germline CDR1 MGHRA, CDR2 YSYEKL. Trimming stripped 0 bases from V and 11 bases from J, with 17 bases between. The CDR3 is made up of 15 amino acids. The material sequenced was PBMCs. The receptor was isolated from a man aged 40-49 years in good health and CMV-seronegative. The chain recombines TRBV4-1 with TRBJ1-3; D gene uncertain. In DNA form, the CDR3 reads TGCGCCAGCAGCCAAGATGATCTCCTCGCGAGATCCATATATTTT. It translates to CASSQDDLLARSIYF.